Shown below are 5 T cell receptor beta chains from a single sample sequenced in a study of low-dose radiotherapy and immunotherapy resistance in tumors. Primers used for first-strand cDNA, a TRAV- and TRBV-specific set, covered both alpha and beta chains. TCRs were amplified for about 18 PCR cycles with a constant-region primer and V-primer adapter. TCRdb reprocessed the reads via MiXCR and lists one record per CDR3 protein. The sample shows about 16,000 distinct CDR3 sequences, roughly 70% of them seen only once. Source of these receptors: a human donor with advanced metastatic prostate, ovarian, gallbladder or colorectal cancer (not recorded which). This table probably holds off-target reads from a library built for another chain.

V usage is TRBV10-3 and J usage is TRBJ2-2; D might be TRBD1 or TRBD2, each matching 5 bases. Germline V gene sequence: CDR1 ENHRY, CDR2 SYGVKD. V gave up 0 bases and J gave up 7 bases, with 6 bases separating them. There are 13 residues in the CDR3. The CDR3 region has the DNA TGTGCCATCAGTGAGTCGGGGGTCGGGGAGCTGTTTTTT. As protein: CAISESGVGELFF.

The chain employs TRBV28 and TRBJ1-1, with 7 bases matching TRBD1. Germline CDR1 MDHEN, CDR2 SYDVKM. Losses at the gene ends were 4 bases for V and 0 bases for J; bases not matched to a gene: 5. The CDR3 is 15 residues long. The CDR3 spells CASSSEGGVNTEAFF. CDR3 in DNA: TGTGCCAGCAGTTCAGAAGGGGGCGTGAACACTGAAGCTTTCTTT.

J is TRBJ1-6 and V is TRBV11-2, with a weak D call TRBD1 (5 bases). The germline V gene encodes CDR1 SGHAT and CDR2 FQNNGV. The CDR3 consists of 14 residues. Trimming left V 2 bases short and J 10 bases short, with 12 bases between. CDR3 in amino acids: CASSLLRRDSPLHF. The CDR3 nucleotides are TGTGCCAGCAGCTTACTTCGTAGGGACTCACCCCTCCACTTT.

This clonotype was seen a few times. V and J are TRBV6-2 or TRBV6-3 and TRBJ2-5; 9 nucleotides agree with TRBD2. The germline CDR1 and CDR2 sequences are MNHEY and SVGEGT. The J segment lost 2 bases and the V segment lost 6 bases, leaving 7 bases of the junction unmatched. The CDR3 sequence is 15 residues long. CDR3 loop: CASRREGIAQETQYF. CDR3 bases: TGTGCCAGCAGGCGGGAGGGAATAGCTCAAGAGACCCAGTACTTC.

The V and J genes are TRBV5-1 and TRBJ2-7, with 8 nucleotides matching TRBD1. Per germline, CDR1 SGHRS and CDR2 YFSETQ. J lost 2 bases, V lost 4 bases, and 5 bases had no gene match. There are 14 residues in the CDR3. CDR3 sequence (DNA): TGCGCCAGCAGCCACGGACAGGGAGCCTACGAGCAGTACTTC. It codes for CASSHGQGAYEQYF.